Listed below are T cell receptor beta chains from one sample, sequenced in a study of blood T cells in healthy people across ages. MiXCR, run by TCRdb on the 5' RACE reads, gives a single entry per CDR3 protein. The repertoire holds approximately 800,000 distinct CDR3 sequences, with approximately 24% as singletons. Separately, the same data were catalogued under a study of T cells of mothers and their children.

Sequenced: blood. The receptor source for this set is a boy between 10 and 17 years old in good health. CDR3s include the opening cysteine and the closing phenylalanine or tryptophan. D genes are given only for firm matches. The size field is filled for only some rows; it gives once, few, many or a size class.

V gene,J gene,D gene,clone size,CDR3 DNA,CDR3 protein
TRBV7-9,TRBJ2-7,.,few,TGTGCCAGCAGTCCCCGGAGACGCGACGAGCAGTACTTC,CASSPRRRDEQYF
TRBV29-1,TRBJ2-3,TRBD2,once,TGCAGCGTTGAGGCCCTCATCGGGGGGTTGAAGACAGATACGCAGTATTTT,CSVEALIGGLKTDTQYF
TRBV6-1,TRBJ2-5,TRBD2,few,TGTGCCAGCGCATCCCCCGGGACTAGCGGTTCGGGCGGTAAGACCCAGTACTTC,CASASPGTSGSGGKTQYF
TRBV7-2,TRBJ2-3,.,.,TGTGCCAGCAGCCCGGACTCTTTAGATACGCAGTATTTT,CASSPDSLDTQYF
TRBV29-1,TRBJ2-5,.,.,TGCAGCGTAGCAGCGAACCAAGAGACCCAGTACTTC,CSVAANQETQYF
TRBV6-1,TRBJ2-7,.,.,TGTGCCAGCAGTGAAGTTCAGGACTACGAGCAGTACTTC,CASSEVQDYEQYF
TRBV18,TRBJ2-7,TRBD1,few,TGTGCCAGCTCACCGACGCGGGACAGGGGAATCTACGAGCAGTACTTC,CASSPTRDRGIYEQYF
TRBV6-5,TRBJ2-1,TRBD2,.,TGTGCCAGCAGTAACTCGGCCCGGACTAGGCCTCTTTACAATGAGCAGTTCTTC,CASSNSARTRPLYNEQFF
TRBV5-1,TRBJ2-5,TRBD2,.,TGCGCCAGCAGCTTGGGCCAGCGGGGCGGAGAGACCCAGTACTTC,CASSLGQRGGETQYF
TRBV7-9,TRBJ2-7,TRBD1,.,TGTGCCAGCAGTGGCGACAGGGATAACGAGCAGTACTTC,CASSGDRDNEQYF
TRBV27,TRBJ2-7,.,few,TGTGCCAGCAGTTTATACGACGGAAACTACGAGCAGTACTTC,CASSLYDGNYEQYF
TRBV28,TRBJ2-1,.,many,TGCGCCAGCAGTGGGCGGAATGAGCAGTTCTTC,CASSGRNEQFF
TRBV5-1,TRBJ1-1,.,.,TGCGCCAGCAGATATAACCTGGCAGGCCGGATAAGGGCCACTAAAGCTTTCTTT,CASRYNLAGRIRATKAFF
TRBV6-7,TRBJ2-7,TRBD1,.,TGTGCCAGCAGCAGGGGACAGGGGTACGACGAGCAGTACTTC,CASSRGQGYDEQYF
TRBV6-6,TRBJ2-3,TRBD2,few,TGTGCCAGCAGTTTGACTAGCCGTACCCTAGCAGATACGCAGTATTTT,CASSLTSRTLADTQYF
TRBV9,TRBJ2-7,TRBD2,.,TGTGCCAGCAGCGTAGCAGGACGCGGGGGCGAGCAGTACTTC,CASSVAGRGGEQYF
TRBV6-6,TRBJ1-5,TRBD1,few,TGTGCCAGCAGCCCGCAACAGGGGAGGGATCAGCCCCAGCATTTT,CASSPQQGRDQPQHF
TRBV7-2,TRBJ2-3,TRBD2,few,TGTGCCAGCCGTCTAGCGGGGTCAGATACGCAGTATTTT,CASRLAGSDTQYF
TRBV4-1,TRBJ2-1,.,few,TGCGCCAGCAGCTCGATGGGGGCGAATGAGCAGTTCTTC,CASSSMGANEQFF
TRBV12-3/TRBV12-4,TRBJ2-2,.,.,TGTGCCAGCAGCCTCGACAGAGCCCGGGAGCTGTTTTTT,CASSLDRARELFF
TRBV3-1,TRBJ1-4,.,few,TGTGCCAGCAGCCTTCTTGGACGGAGGGCTAATGAAAAACTGTTTTTT,CASSLLGRRANEKLFF
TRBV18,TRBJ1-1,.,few,TGTGCCAGCTCACCGTCGCGGCAGGGAGCTGAAGCTTTCTTT,CASSPSRQGAEAFF
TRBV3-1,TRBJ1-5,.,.,TGTGCCAGCAGCCAGGCAGGGGCGTCTCAGCCCCAGCATTTT,CASSQAGASQPQHF
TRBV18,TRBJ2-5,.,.,TGTGCCAGCTCACCACCAAGGCCTAGCGAGACCCAGTACTTC,CASSPPRPSETQYF
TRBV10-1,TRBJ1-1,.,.,TGCGCCGCGGGGGCCGAAGCTTTCTTT,CAAGAEAFF
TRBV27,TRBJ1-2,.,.,TGTGCCAGCAGTCCCTCCCCGGATTTCTATGGCTACACCTTC,CASSPSPDFYGYTF
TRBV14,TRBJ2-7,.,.,TGTGCCAGCAGCCAAGTTTCAGGATACGAGCAGTACTTC,CASSQVSGYEQYF
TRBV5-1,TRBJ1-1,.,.,TGCGCCAGCAGCTTGGGACACCGGGACACCGACACTGAAGCTTTCTTT,CASSLGHRDTDTEAFF
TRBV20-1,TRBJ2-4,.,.,TGCAGTGCTAGTCCCCCCGACAGAAACATTCAGTACTTC,CSASPPDRNIQYF
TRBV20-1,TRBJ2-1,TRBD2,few,TGCAGTGCCCCCGGGGGGGGGTCCAATGAGCAGTTCTTC,CSAPGGGSNEQFF
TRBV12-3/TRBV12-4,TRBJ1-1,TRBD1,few,TGTGCCAGCAGTAGGGGACAGGGGGGTGAAGCTTTCTTT,CASSRGQGGEAFF
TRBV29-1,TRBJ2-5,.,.,TGCAGCGTACGACAGGGAGGGGGAGAGACCCAGTACTTC,CSVRQGGGETQYF
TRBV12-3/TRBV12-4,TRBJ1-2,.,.,TGTGCCAGCAGCCCCCGGGCAGGGGCGAAGGGCTACACCTTC,CASSPRAGAKGYTF
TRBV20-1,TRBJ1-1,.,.,TGCAGTGCTAGAGCAGGGAACACTGAAGCTTTCTTT,CSARAGNTEAFF
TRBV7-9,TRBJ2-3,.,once,TGTGCCAGCAGCCTCCCCCCGGGCACAGATACGCAGTATTTT,CASSLPPGTDTQYF
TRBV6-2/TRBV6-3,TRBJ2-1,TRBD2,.,TGTGCCAGCAGTTACTCGGGCGGGGGGATTAGCTCCTACAATGAGCAGTTCTTC,CASSYSGGGISSYNEQFF
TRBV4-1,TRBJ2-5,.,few,TGCGCCAGCAGCCTCGTATGGGGGTTCCAAGAGACCCAGTACTTC,CASSLVWGFQETQYF
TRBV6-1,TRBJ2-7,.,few,TGTGCCAGCAGTGACACCTCGGGCGGCTACGAGCAGTACTTC,CASSDTSGGYEQYF
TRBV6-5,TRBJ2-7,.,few,TGTGCCAGCAGTAACCCCGTCCCAAGTAGGGGTATCACCTACGAGCAGTACTTC,CASSNPVPSRGITYEQYF
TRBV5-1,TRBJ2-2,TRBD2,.,TGCGCCAGCACAAAGCAACTAGCGGGGGGAACCGGGGAGCTGTTTTTT,CASTKQLAGGTGELFF
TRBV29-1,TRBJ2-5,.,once,TGCAGCGGTGGGGGCGGTTCGAAGACCCAGTACTTC,CSGGGGSKTQYF
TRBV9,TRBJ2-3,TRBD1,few,TGTGCCAGCAGCGTTAGCACAGGGGGCCCCACAGATACGCAGTATTTT,CASSVSTGGPTDTQYF
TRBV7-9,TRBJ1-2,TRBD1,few,TGTGCCAGCAGCCTAGACAGGGCCCATGGCTACACCTTC,CASSLDRAHGYTF
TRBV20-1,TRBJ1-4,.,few,TGCAGTGCTAGACGCGGGGTTGAAAAACTGTTTTTT,CSARRGVEKLFF
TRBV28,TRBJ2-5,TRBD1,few,TGTGCCAGCAGTTCTGACAGGGACCAGTACTTC,CASSSDRDQYF
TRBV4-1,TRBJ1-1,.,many,TGCGCCAGCAGCCAATCTGCCAACACTGAAGCTTTCTTT,CASSQSANTEAFF
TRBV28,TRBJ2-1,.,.,TGTGCCAGCAGTTTTCCATCGACAGGGGGTAATGAGCTAGCGGGGGTGAATGAGCAGTTCTTC,CASSFPSTGGNELAGVNEQFF
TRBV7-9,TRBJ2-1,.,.,TGTGCCAGCAGCTCCTGGGACTTATTATACAATGAGCAGTTCTTC,CASSSWDLLYNEQFF
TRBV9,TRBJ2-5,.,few,TGTGCCAGCAGCGTAGAGCCTAAGGGAGAGACCCAGTACTTC,CASSVEPKGETQYF